A selection of T cell receptor beta chains follows, all from one sample in a study of control samples from healthy donors and cancer patients. The table came from immunoSEQ multiplex PCR; TCRdb's copy has only in-frame clones and leaves some out. The sample shows over 100,000 clones, 80% to 95% of them seen only once. Sequencing was done on a sample of blood. Every receptor here comes from a man aged 18-30 years in good health. The CDR3 runs from the conserved cysteine through the conserved F or W. Fields, in order: clone size, V gene, D gene, J gene, CDR3 protein, CDR3 DNA. D genes are given only for firm matches. Rows may omit the clone size; those that give it use once, few, many or a size class.

>.|TRBV5-1|.|TRBJ2-3
CASSLVGGPDTQYF
TGCGCCAGCAGCTTGGTTGGGGGTCCAGATACGCAGTATTTT
>once|TRBV6-2/TRBV6-3|.|TRBJ2-2
CASSTTPRMSGELFF
TGTGCCAGCAGTACAACCCCAAGGATGTCCGGGGAGCTGTTTTTT
>.|TRBV30|.|TRBJ2-7
CAWRGKGSYEQYF
TGTGCCTGGAGAGGGAAGGGTTCCTACGAGCAGTACTTC
>.|TRBV19|TRBD2|TRBJ2-5
CASSPRTSGGVQETQYF
TGTGCCAGTAGTCCTCGGACTAGCGGGGGGGTACAAGAGACCCAGTACTTC
>.|TRBV9|TRBD1|TRBJ1-6
CASSVATGTGFSPLHF
TGTGCCAGCAGCGTAGCTACTGGGACAGGGTTTTCACCCCTCCACTTT
>.|TRBV28|.|TRBJ1-6
CASTPPVWGSPLHF
TGTGCCAGCACTCCCCCAGTGTGGGGTTCACCCCTCCACTTT
>.|TRBV20-1|.|TRBJ1-2
CNFEGRAGYTF
TGCAATTTTGAAGGAAGGGCTGGCTACACCTTC
>.|TRBV10-3|.|TRBJ2-3
CAISMQGGADTQYF
TGTGCCATCAGCATGCAGGGCGGGGCAGATACGCAGTATTTT
>.|TRBV5-4|.|TRBJ1-6
CASSLTGNNSPLHF
TGTGCCAGCAGCTTGACAGGGAATAATTCACCCCTCCACTTT
>.|TRBV29-1|.|TRBJ2-1
CSVEPDREVEFF
TGCAGCGTTGAACCCGACAGGGAGGTGGAGTTCTTC
>.|TRBV11-3|TRBD1|TRBJ2-2
CASSPRQGWNTGELFF
TGTGCCAGCAGCCCTCGACAGGGCTGGAACACCGGGGAGCTGTTTTTT
>.|TRBV27|.|TRBJ1-2
CASSLYHPGFYGYTF
TGTGCCAGCAGTTTATACCACCCAGGATTCTATGGCTACACCTTC
>once|TRBV7-2|TRBD1|TRBJ2-5
CASSPFTGGWDSETQYF
TGTGCCAGCAGCCCGTTCACAGGGGGCTGGGATTCGGAGACCCAGTACTTC
>.|TRBV7-9|.|TRBJ1-1
CASSRGVPGGNTEAFF
TGTGCCAGCAGCCGTGGAGTACCGGGAGGGAACACTGAAGCTTTCTTT
>once|TRBV5-1|TRBD1|TRBJ1-5
CASSLEGAGGQPQHF
TGCGCCAGCAGCTTGGAGGGGGCAGGGGGACAGCCCCAGCATTTT
>.|TRBV7-4|TRBD2|TRBJ2-1
CASSLGEAGGRNEQFF
TGTGCCAGCAGCTTAGGGGAGGCGGGGGGGCGAAATGAGCAGTTCTTC
>.|TRBV6-2/TRBV6-3|.|TRBJ2-5
CASSELGGEQETQYF
TGTGCCAGCAGCGAGCTAGGGGGAGAGCAAGAGACCCAGTACTTC
>.|TRBV7-9|.|TRBJ2-1
CASSPPGRRYNEQFF
TGTGCCAGCAGCCCACCGGGACGCCGTTACAATGAGCAGTTCTTC
>.|TRBV25-1|.|TRBJ1-5
CASIGGEGQPQHF
TGTGCCAGCATCGGAGGGGAGGGTCAGCCCCAGCATTTT
>.|TRBV11-2|.|TRBJ2-2
CASPARANTGELFF
TGTGCCAGCCCAGCTAGGGCGAACACCGGGGAGCTGTTTTTT
>.|TRBV5-5|.|TRBJ1-4
CASRPRQILNEKLFF
TGTGCCAGCAGACCTCGACAGATCCTTAATGAAAAACTGTTTTTT
>.|TRBV6-5|.|TRBJ2-4
CASSSWLRTKNIQYF
TGTGCCAGCAGTTCCTGGCTGAGGACCAAAAACATTCAGTACTTC
>once|TRBV6-1|TRBD2|TRBJ2-1
CASSERGGGFAYNEQFF
TGTGCCAGCAGTGAACGGGGGGGCGGGTTTGCGTACAATGAGCAGTTCTTC
>.|TRBV4-1|.|TRBJ2-7
CASRGQGTYEQYF
TGCGCCAGCAGAGGTCAGGGGACCTACGAGCAGTACTTC
>.|TRBV6-2/TRBV6-3|.|TRBJ1-1
CASSYGVIMNTEAFF
TGTGCCAGCAGTTACGGTGTGATAATGAACACTGAAGCTTTCTTT
>.|TRBV2|TRBD1|TRBJ1-4
CASSLGTGGDEKLFF
TGTGCCAGCAGCTTAGGGACAGGGGGCGATGAAAAACTGTTTTTT
>.|TRBV10-2|.|TRBJ1-6
CASSEFMTQALHF
TGCGCCAGCAGTGAGTTCATGACTCAGGCCCTCCACTTT
>.|TRBV5-4|TRBD1|TRBJ1-1
CASSQQGVAFF
TGTGCCAGCAGCCAACAGGGGGTAGCTTTCTTT
>once|TRBV5-1|.|TRBJ2-7
CASSVFWGQGGEQYF
TGCGCCAGCAGCGTCTTTTGGGGGCAGGGGGGCGAGCAGTACTTC
>.|TRBV5-1|.|TRBJ2-3
CASSLGQGGTDTQYF
TGCGCCAGCAGCTTGGGGCAGGGCGGCACAGATACGCAGTATTTT
>.|TRBV9|TRBD2|TRBJ2-3
CASSVAGGKTSTDTQYF
TGTGCCAGCAGCGTAGCGGGGGGGAAAACTAGCACAGATACGCAGTATTTT
>.|TRBV2|TRBD2|TRBJ2-3
CASSRTSGDTDTQYF
TGTGCCAGCAGTCGGACTAGCGGCGACACAGATACGCAGTATTTT
>.|TRBV27|TRBD1|TRBJ1-4
CASSLSQGKGEKLFF
TGTGCCAGCAGTCTGTCACAGGGGAAAGGAGAAAAACTGTTTTTT
>once|TRBV2|.|TRBJ2-5
CASVGLLGHQETQYF
TGTGCCAGCGTCGGACTTTTAGGCCACCAAGAGACCCAGTACTTC
>.|TRBV29-1|.|TRBJ2-1
CSVERGTYNEQFF
TGCAGCGTTGAGAGGGGGACTTACAATGAGCAGTTCTTC
>once|TRBV11-3|.|TRBJ2-1
CASSLDVRDEQFF
TGTGCCAGCAGCTTAGATGTTAGGGATGAGCAGTTCTTC